The 15 T cell receptor beta chains below all came from one sample that was sequenced in a study of vaccination effects on CD4 cells after COVID-19. No antigen has been assigned to these receptors. ViraFEST assay sequencing came after antigen-specific CD4+ T cells were expanded with viral peptide pools. Around day 10 of culture, CD4+ T cells were separated out. BNT162b2 vaccine or mRNA-1273 vaccine was given to participants in two doses. Measured with immunoSEQ multiplex PCR; TCRdb has only the in-frame clones, and not every one. The sample carries around 81,000 clones, around 74% recorded once. The input for sequencing was CD4+ T cells from PBMCs cultured with HCoV-OC43 spike peptides, taken after COVID-19 vaccination. Subset denoted: HCoV-OC43 spike overlapping peptide pool stimulation. These receptors were collected from a human donor who received a COVID-19 vaccine.

This clone was seen a handful of times. The DNA of the CDR3 is TGTGCCAGCAGGAAGACAGGGACTGGAAACACCATATATTTT. Residues: CASRKTGTGNTIYF. The chain uses TRBV2 and TRBJ1-3, with TRBD1 matching over 7 bases. Germline lookup yields CDR1 SNHLY and CDR2 FYNNEI. The CDR3 length is 14 residues. The ends lost 6 bases at V and 2 bases at J; junction bases unmatched: 4.

The V call is TRBV4-3, the J call TRBJ2-3, with no clear D. CDR3 length: 13 residues. Germline V lookup: CDR1 LGHNA, CDR2 YSLEER. V was pared by 3 bases and J by 3 bases, with 7 bases between. The CDR3 bases are TGCGCCAGCAGCCAGCTGGATACAGATACGCAGTATTTT. Translated, it gives CASSQLDTDTQYF.

Written as DNA, the CDR3 is TGTGCCAGCAGTTACGGCGGGGGGGAAAATTCACCCCTCCACTTT. It encodes CASSYGGGENSPLHF. The rearrangement joins TRBV6-5 to TRBJ1-6; D is perhaps TRBD1 (5 bases). Germline CDR1 MNHEY, CDR2 SVGAGI. V was clipped by 2 bases and J by 7 bases, with 12 bases between them. The CDR3 runs 15 residues.

The V and J genes are TRBV10-2 and TRBJ1-1, with TRBD1 as a possible D gene (6 bases). Germline CDR1 reads WSHSY; CDR2 reads SAAADI. V gave up 4 bases and J gave up 6 bases, with 18 bases separating them. The CDR3 has 15 amino acids. The CDR3 nucleotides are TGCGCCAGCAGTGCCCCGGTTCGAAGGGGGTCTGAAGCTTTCTTT. Its protein is CASSAPVRRGSEAFF.

V usage is TRBV18 and J usage is TRBJ2-2; no clear D. This CDR3 is built from 13 residues. Germline lookup yields CDR1 KGHSH and CDR2 LQKENI. V lost 2 bases, J lost 6 bases, and 7 bases lay in between. The CDR3 is CASSPSVSGELFF. The CDR3 DNA is TGTGCCAGCTCACCATCAGTATCCGGGGAGCTGTTTTTT.

In the case of this clone: Distinct nucleotide sequences in the sample also encode this CDR3. The chain recombines TRBV5-1 with TRBJ1-3; D may be TRBD1 (6 bases). V gave up 5 bases and J gave up 0 bases, with 9 bases separating them. The CDR3 loop spans 14 amino acids. CDR1 and CDR2 from the germline V gene are SGHRS and YFSETQ. CDR3 sequence reads: CASSLGGSGNTIYF. For the CDR3, the DNA is TGCGCCAGCAGTCTAGGGGGCTCTGGAAACACCATATATTTT.

The V and J genes are TRBV6-5 and TRBJ1-2, with no clear D. CDR3 length equals 13 residues. Trimming took 6 bases from V and 6 from J, leaving 14 bases between them. Germline values: CDR1 MNHEY, CDR2 SVGAGI. The DNA for the CDR3 is TGTGCCAGCAGGACCGGGATGTGGGATGGCTACACCTTC. Translating it yields CASRTGMWDGYTF.

The rearrangement joins TRBV3-1 (or the pseudogene TRBV3-2) to TRBJ2-3; 8 bases are a match to TRBD2. This CDR3 spans 14 amino acids. Germline loops: CDR1 LGHDT, CDR2 YNNKEL (reference sequence). V trimming: 3 bases; J trimming: 5 bases; junction bases outside the gene matches: 4. The CDR3 coding sequence is TGTGCCAGCAGCCACCGAAGCGGGGGAGATACGCAGTATTTT. Translated, it gives CASSHRSGGDTQYF.

The chain links TRBV5-1 to TRBJ2-3; 9 bases are a match to TRBD1. In germline, CDR1 is SGHRS, CDR2 YFSETQ. The CDR3 totals 16 residues. V dropped 4 bases and J dropped 4; count of bases not matched to a gene: 10. Here the CDR3 reads CASSDPGQGMSDTQYF. CDR3 nucleotide sequence: TGCGCCAGCAGCGATCCGGGACAGGGTATGTCAGATACGCAGTATTTT.

This rearrangement joins TRBV6-5 to TRBJ1-2; D is undetermined. With 6 bases removed from V and 4 bases from J, the gap between germline ends came to 15 bases. Germline-derived CDR1 and CDR2 are MNHEY and SVGAGI. The CDR3 is 14 amino acids. The CDR3 protein is CASSVSSSGYGYTF. The CDR3 nucleotides read TGTGCCAGCAGCGTGTCGAGTAGTGGCTATGGCTACACCTTC.

Only a few counts were recorded for this clone. The chain joins TRBV10-3 to TRBJ1-6; D perhaps matches TRBD1 (5 bases). V was clipped by 4 bases and J by 7 bases, with 14 bases between them. The CDR3 spans 15 residues. Germline V gene data show CDR1 as ENHRY and CDR2 as SYGVKD. This CDR3 reads CAISGTGTENSPLHF. The CDR3 DNA is TGTGCCATCAGTGGTACCGGGACGGAGAATTCACCCCTCCACTTT.

V gene TRBV14 combines with J gene TRBJ1-5; perhaps TRBD1 as D (5 bases). V lost 3 bases, J lost 4 bases, and 7 bases lay in between. CDR3 size: 13 residues. Germline V gene lookup returns CDR1 SGHDN and CDR2 FVKESK. CDR3 sequence reads: CASSQRTNQPQHF. The CDR3 DNA follows: TGTGCCAGCAGCCAGCGGACAAATCAGCCCCAGCATTTT.

The chain uses TRBV30 and TRBJ1-1; no reliable D call. Germline lookup yields CDR1 GTSNPN and CDR2 SVGIG (reference sequence). The CDR3 contains 13 residues. V was clipped by 3 bases and J by 6 bases, with 14 bases between them. The CDR3 is CAWRRKAMAEAFF. The CDR3 DNA reads TGTGCCTGGAGGAGAAAGGCGATGGCTGAAGCTTTCTTT.

The chain employs TRBV29-1 and TRBJ2-1, with a possible D match to TRBD2 (6 bases). Germline values: CDR1 SQVTM, CDR2 ANQGSEA. The CDR3 spans 11 residues. Deletions cut 6 bases from V and 15 bases from J, with 18 bases between. CDR3 loop: CSVRSGGAGFF. The CDR3 DNA reads as TGCAGCGTCCGCTCGGGCGGGGCTGGGTTCTTC.

This clone has just one count. V usage is TRBV30 and J usage is TRBJ2-5; no definite D call. Trimming left V 2 bases short and J 9 bases short, with 10 bases between. Germline CDR1 GTSNPN, CDR2 SVGIG (reference sequence). The CDR3 runs 11 residues. CDR3 region: CAWSSIAAQYF. The CDR3 region has the DNA TGTGCCTGGAGTTCTATTGCGGCCCAGTACTTC.